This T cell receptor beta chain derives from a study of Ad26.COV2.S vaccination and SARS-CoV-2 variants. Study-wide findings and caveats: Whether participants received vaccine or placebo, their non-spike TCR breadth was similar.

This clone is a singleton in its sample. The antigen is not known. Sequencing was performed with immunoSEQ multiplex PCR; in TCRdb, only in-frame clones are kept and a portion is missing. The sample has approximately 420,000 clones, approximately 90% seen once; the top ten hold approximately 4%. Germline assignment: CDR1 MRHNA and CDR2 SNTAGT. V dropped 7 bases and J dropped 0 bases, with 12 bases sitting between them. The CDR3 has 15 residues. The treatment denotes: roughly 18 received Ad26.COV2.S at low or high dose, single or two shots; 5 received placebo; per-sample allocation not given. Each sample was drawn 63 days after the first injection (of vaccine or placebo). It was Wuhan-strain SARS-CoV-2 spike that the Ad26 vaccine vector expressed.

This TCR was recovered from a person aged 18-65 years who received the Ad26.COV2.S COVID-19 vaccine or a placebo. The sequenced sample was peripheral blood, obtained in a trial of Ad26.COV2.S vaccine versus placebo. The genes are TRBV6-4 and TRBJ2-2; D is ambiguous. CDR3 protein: CASTPEAANTGELFF. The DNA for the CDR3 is TGTGCCAGCACCCCTGAGGCCGCGAACACCGGGGAGCTGTTTTTT.